Listed below are T cell receptor beta chains from one sample, sequenced in a study of PD-1 blockade in classical Hodgkin lymphoma. The protocol was immunoSEQ multiplex PCR, while the TCRdb copy is restricted to in-frame clones and leaves out a portion. Among about 12,000 clones, more than 70% were seen once, and the ten largest hold 0.9%. The sequencing here drew on CD4+ T cells from blood, taken before the fourth cycle of nivolumab. Receptors originate from a human donor with classical Hodgkin lymphoma. Both conserved end residues are part of each CDR3. A D gene is named only where the DNA matches it firmly. Clone size is not always given. Where it is, it says once, few, many or a class for expanded clones.

j_call,v_call,d_call,clone_size,cdr3_nt,cdr3_aa
TRBJ2-1,TRBV11-3,.,.,TGTGCCAGCAGCCCCTACTCCGACGTTTACAATGAGCAGTTCTTC,CASSPYSDVYNEQFF
TRBJ2-1,TRBV2,.,once,TGTGCCAGCACCAAAAGAGGGGCAGGGGAGAGCAATGAGCAGTTCTTC,CASTKRGAGESNEQFF
TRBJ1-2,TRBV2,.,.,TGTGCCAGCAGTGAAGGGATTTTTTACTATGGCTACACCTTC,CASSEGIFYYGYTF
TRBJ2-2,TRBV19,TRBD1,.,TGTGCCAGTCAGACAGGGGGCGGCTCCGGGGAGCTGTTTTTT,CASQTGGGSGELFF
TRBJ2-7,TRBV2,.,once,TGTGCCAGCGTCCCGGGGTTGACCTACGAGCAGTACTTC,CASVPGLTYEQYF
TRBJ1-4,TRBV5-6,TRBD1,.,TGTGCCAGCAGCGAAACAGGGGGAGGGGAAAAACTGTTTTTT,CASSETGGGEKLFF
TRBJ1-6,TRBV5-4,TRBD1,.,TGTGCCAGCAGCTTGGACCAGGGGGCAATTTTGGCCCTCCACTTT,CASSLDQGAILALHF
TRBJ1-2,TRBV30,TRBD1,.,TGTGCCTGGATTCCGGACAGGGGATCTAACTATGGCTACACCTTC,CAWIPDRGSNYGYTF
TRBJ2-7,TRBV4-1,TRBD1,.,TGCGCCAGCAGCCATGGACAGGGCGAAGGCTACGAGCAGTACTTC,CASSHGQGEGYEQYF
TRBJ2-7,TRBV18,TRBD2,.,TGTGCCAGCTCACTGGGGGGGAACTACGAGCAGTACTTC,CASSLGGNYEQYF
TRBJ1-2,TRBV6-1,.,once,TGTGCCAGCAGTGAAACGATAGCGGGGGGCTACACCTTC,CASSETIAGGYTF
TRBJ2-7,TRBV4-1,.,.,TGCGCGACCTCGACCGGGACATCAGTCTACGAGCAGTACTTC,CATSTGTSVYEQYF
TRBJ2-2,TRBV6-1,TRBD2,once,TGTGCCAGCAGTCAAGCTAGCGGCACCGGGGAGCTGTTTTTT,CASSQASGTGELFF
TRBJ2-3,TRBV13,TRBD2,once,TGTGCCAGCAGCTTAGGTGGACTAGCGGGGGTAGATACGCAGTATTTT,CASSLGGLAGVDTQYF
TRBJ2-1,TRBV5-1,TRBD1,.,TGCGCCAGCAGCTTGGAAGGACAGGGGTACAATGAGCAGTTCTTC,CASSLEGQGYNEQFF
TRBJ2-4,TRBV9,.,.,TGTGCCAGCAGCGTAGAAGACGATGCCAAAAACATTCAGTACTTC,CASSVEDDAKNIQYF
TRBJ1-5,TRBV21-1,.,.,TGTGCCAGCAGCAAAGGGAACAGGGGATACAATCAGCCCCAGCATTTT,CASSKGNRGYNQPQHF
TRBJ1-1,TRBV7-8,.,.,TGTGCCAGCAGCCCGCCACAGGGTAACACTGAAGCTTTCTTT,CASSPPQGNTEAFF
TRBJ2-2,TRBV18,TRBD1,once,TGTGCCAGCTCACAGCCGGGACAGGGCAACACCGGGGAGCTGTTTTTT,CASSQPGQGNTGELFF
TRBJ2-1,TRBV27,TRBD2,once,TGTGCCAGCAGTTTGGGACTAGGCTACAATGAGCAGTTCTTC,CASSLGLGYNEQFF
TRBJ2-1,TRBV11-1,TRBD1,.,TGTGCCAGCAGCCCAGACAGGGAGGAGCAGTTCTTC,CASSPDREEQFF
TRBJ1-5,TRBV11-2,.,.,TGTGCCAGCAGCTTAGGTAGCAATCAGCCCCAGCATTTT,CASSLGSNQPQHF
TRBJ1-6,TRBV18,.,.,TGTGCCAGCTCACTCTCTGGGACGATAAATTCACCCCTCCACTTT,CASSLSGTINSPLHF
TRBJ2-3,TRBV6-1,TRBD1,.,TGTGCCAGCAGTGCGGGACAGGGGACAGATACGCAGTATTTT,CASSAGQGTDTQYF
TRBJ2-1,TRBV27,TRBD2,.,TGTGCCAGCAGGACTAGCGGGGGCAATGAGCAGTTCTTC,CASRTSGGNEQFF
TRBJ2-3,TRBV5-1,TRBD1,.,TGCGCCAGCACATTACAAGGGACAGGGAACACAGATACGCAGTATTTT,CASTLQGTGNTDTQYF
TRBJ1-2,TRBV5-6,TRBD1,.,TGTGCCAGCAGCATCCTAGGACAGGGGGCCAGGGGCTACACCTTC,CASSILGQGARGYTF
TRBJ2-7,TRBV2,.,.,TGTGCCAGCAGGACGACAGCCTACGAGCAGTACTTC,CASRTTAYEQYF
TRBJ1-2,TRBV15,.,.,TGTGCCACCAGCACCTTCAACTATGGCTACACCTTC,CATSTFNYGYTF
TRBJ2-2,TRBV10-3,.,.,TGTGCCATCAGTGAGTCGGTGCAGGACTCCATTTTCGGCGGGGAGCTGTTTTTT,CAISESVQDSIFGGELFF
TRBJ1-4,TRBV21-1,.,.,TGTGCCAGCACCCGACGGAAGCTTAATGAAAAACTGTTTTTT,CASTRRKLNEKLFF
TRBJ1-3,TRBV5-1,.,.,TGCGCCAGCAGCTCGGACCATCCAGGGGACACCATATATTTT,CASSSDHPGDTIYF
TRBJ1-1,TRBV15,.,.,TGTGCCACCAGCGCCCCCTCTGGAGGTGTGGGTGAAGCTTTCTTT,CATSAPSGGVGEAFF
TRBJ1-5,TRBV4-2,.,.,TGTGCCAGCAGCCAAGAACCCAACTACGAGGGCAATCAGCCCCAGCATTTT,CASSQEPNYEGNQPQHF
TRBJ1-4,TRBV7-2,.,once,TGTGCCAGCAGTAAGAGCTTGGCTAATGAAAAACTGTTTTTT,CASSKSLANEKLFF
TRBJ2-7,TRBV18,TRBD1,.,TGTGCCAGCTCACCCGGGACAGGCAACGAGCAGTACTTC,CASSPGTGNEQYF
TRBJ1-5,TRBV11-2,TRBD1,.,TGTGCCAGCAGCACTCGACAGGGGAGGGGTCAGCCCCAGCATTTT,CASSTRQGRGQPQHF
TRBJ2-3,TRBV5-1,TRBD2,.,TGCGCCAGCAGCTTAATTAACCGGGGGGGCCCCGATACGCAGTATTTT,CASSLINRGGPDTQYF
TRBJ2-5,TRBV5-1,.,.,TGCGCCAGCACCTACGGGGGAGTTGGGGAGACCCAGTACTTC,CASTYGGVGETQYF
TRBJ2-5,TRBV5-3,.,.,TGTGCCAGAAGCTTACGGGGCCGCCAAGAGACCCAGTACTTC,CARSLRGRQETQYF
TRBJ1-4,TRBV6-1,.,.,TGTGCCAGCAGTGAAGTATATGGGGATGGAAATGAAAAACTGTTTTTT,CASSEVYGDGNEKLFF
TRBJ2-1,TRBV5-1,TRBD1,once,TGCGCCAGCAGCTTGCAGGTACAGGGGGCGAATGAGCAGTTCTTC,CASSLQVQGANEQFF
TRBJ1-1,TRBV5-6,.,.,TGTGCCAGCAGCTTGGACCCATTGGGAACTGAAGCTTTCTTT,CASSLDPLGTEAFF
TRBJ2-1,TRBV7-3,.,.,TGTGCCAGCAGCTCGCGGACAGTCTACAATGAGCAGTTCTTC,CASSSRTVYNEQFF
TRBJ1-2,TRBV30,TRBD1,.,TGTGCCTGGAGGGGACAGGGGGCGGATGGCTACACCTTC,CAWRGQGADGYTF
TRBJ1-2,TRBV5-1,.,few,TGCGCCAGCAGCGGAGGGGCAGGGTTATATGGCTACACCTTC,CASSGGAGLYGYTF
TRBJ2-2,TRBV29-1,.,once,TGCAGCGTTGAAAACGGGAGAAACACCGGGGAGCTGTTTTTT,CSVENGRNTGELFF
TRBJ1-1,TRBV25-1,.,.,TGTGCCAGCAGTGAACTCGCAGGGGTCACTGAAGCTTTCTTT,CASSELAGVTEAFF
TRBJ1-3,TRBV28,.,.,TGTGCCAGCAGTGAACAGGGACTAGGAAACACCATATATTTT,CASSEQGLGNTIYF
TRBJ2-1,TRBV18,.,.,TGTGCCAGCTCACAACATGTGGCCGACAATGAGCAGTTCTTC,CASSQHVADNEQFF
TRBJ1-5,TRBV19,.,once,TGTGCCAGTAGTCGAGGTGACTTCTGGGCCCAGCATTTT,CASSRGDFWAQHF
TRBJ2-5,TRBV5-1,.,.,TGCGCCAGCAGCTCAACAGGGTCGGAGACCCAGTACTTC,CASSSTGSETQYF
TRBJ1-3,TRBV5-6,.,.,TGTGCCAGCAGCTCGACAGCCTCTGGAAACACCATATATTTT,CASSSTASGNTIYF
TRBJ2-5,TRBV5-1,TRBD1,.,TGCGCCAGCAGCCCAGGGACAGGGGGCGCCTGGGAGACCCAGTACTTC,CASSPGTGGAWETQYF
TRBJ2-5,TRBV7-3,.,.,TGTGCCAGCAGCCGCTGGGGCGGGACGGAGACCCAGTACTTC,CASSRWGGTETQYF
TRBJ1-1,TRBV7-2,TRBD1,.,TGTGCCAGCAGCTTATCCTACAGGGGTGAAGCTTTCTTT,CASSLSYRGEAFF